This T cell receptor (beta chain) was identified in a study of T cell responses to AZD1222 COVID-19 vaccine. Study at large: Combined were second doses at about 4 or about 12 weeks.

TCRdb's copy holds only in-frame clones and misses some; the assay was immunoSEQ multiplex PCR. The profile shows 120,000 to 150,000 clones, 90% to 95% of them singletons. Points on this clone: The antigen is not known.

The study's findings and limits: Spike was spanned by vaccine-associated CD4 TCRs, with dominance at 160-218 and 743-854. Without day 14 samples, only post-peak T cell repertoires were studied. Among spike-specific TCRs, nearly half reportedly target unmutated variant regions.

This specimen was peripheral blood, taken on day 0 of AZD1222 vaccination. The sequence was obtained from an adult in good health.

The DNA for the CDR3 is TGTGCCAGCAGCCAAGGACTAGCGGGAGGGCAAGAGACCCAGTACTTC. Its protein product is CASSQGLAGGQETQYF. V is TRBV7-2 and J is TRBJ2-5; 15 nucleotides match TRBD2. From germline, CDR1 is SGHTA and CDR2 FQGNSA. This CDR3 spans 16 amino acids. With 5 bases clipped from V and 2 bases from J, the junction kept 3 bases outside the gene matches.